A selection of T cell receptor beta chains follows, all from one sample in a study of blood T cell repertoires in COVID-19. The method was immunoSEQ multiplex PCR; TCRdb's version includes in-frame clones alone and lacks a portion of them. This sample yields approximately 50,000 clones, of which 85% to 90% are seen a single time; 10% belongs to the top ten. Sequencing was performed on peripheral blood. Every receptor here comes from a human donor in a cohort sampled during active COVID-19. The CDR3 runs from the conserved cysteine through the conserved F or W. D genes are given only for firm matches. Clone size is not always given. Where it is, it says once, few, many or a class for expanded clones.

V gene,clone size,D gene,J gene,CDR3 protein,CDR3 DNA
TRBV19,-,-,TRBJ2-1,CASSMGRSYNEQFF,TGTGCCAGTAGTATGGGGAGGTCCTACAATGAGCAGTTCTTC
TRBV11-2,-,-,TRBJ2-5,CASSLDLRAGRETQYF,TGTGCCAGCAGCTTAGATCTTAGGGCTGGGAGAGAGACCCAGTACTTC
TRBV3-1/TRBV3-2,-,-,TRBJ2-5,CASSRARGETQYF,TGTGCCAGCAGCCGGGCCCGAGGGGAGACCCAGTACTTC
TRBV7-2,-,-,TRBJ2-7,CASSIVYEQYF,TGTGCCAGCAGCATCGTCTACGAGCAGTACTTC
TRBV6-5,-,-,TRBJ2-1,CASRSGVVYNEQFF,TGTGCCAGCAGGTCAGGGGTAGTGTACAATGAGCAGTTCTTC
TRBV7-3,-,-,TRBJ2-7,CASSLISSAVSYEQYF,TGTGCCAGCAGCTTAATTTCTTCGGCGGTAAGCTACGAGCAGTACTTC
TRBV5-1,-,TRBD2,TRBJ2-1,CASSLVVLTGGIYNEQFF,TGCGCCAGCAGCTTGGTGGTCCTTACGGGAGGGATCTACAATGAGCAGTTCTTC
TRBV18,once,-,TRBJ2-7,CASSPRSKAYEQYF,TGTGCCAGCTCACCTAGGAGCAAGGCCTACGAGCAGTACTTC
TRBV4-2,-,TRBD2,TRBJ2-4,CASSQVASGENIQYF,TGTGCCAGCAGCCAAGTGGCTAGCGGGGAAAACATTCAGTACTTC
TRBV28,-,-,TRBJ1-2,CASSFLPSYGYTF,TGTGCCAGCAGTTTCCTCCCTAGCTATGGCTACACCTTC
TRBV2,few,TRBD1,TRBJ1-5,CASSAAGTGRQPQHF,TGTGCCAGCAGTGCCGCCGGGACAGGGAGGCAGCCCCAGCATTTT
TRBV3-1/TRBV3-2,-,-,TRBJ2-2,CASSQLEGTGELFF,TGTGCCAGCAGCCAGCTAGAGGGCACCGGGGAGCTGTTTTTT
TRBV5-5,-,-,TRBJ1-4,CASSPTGKKFEKLFF,TGTGCCAGCAGCCCCACAGGGAAGAAGTTCGAAAAACTGTTTTTT
TRBV3-1/TRBV3-2,-,TRBD1,TRBJ2-7,CASSQGGTGFEQYF,TGTGCCAGCAGCCAAGGTGGGACAGGGTTCGAGCAGTACTTC
TRBV5-5,-,TRBD1,TRBJ2-5,CASSLAGTGETQYF,TGTGCCAGCAGCTTAGCCGGGACAGGGGAGACCCAGTACTTC
TRBV2,-,TRBD2,TRBJ2-7,CASSPFSGSSHEQYF,TGTGCCAGCAGTCCATTCAGCGGGAGTAGCCACGAGCAGTACTTC
TRBV4-3,-,-,TRBJ1-2,CASSQEGPPVGGYTF,TGCGCCAGCAGCCAAGAGGGGCCTCCCGTGGGGGGCTACACCTTC
TRBV5-1,-,TRBD2,TRBJ2-1,CASSAGLAGSVDEQFF,TGCGCCAGCAGCGCCGGACTAGCGGGTTCTGTCGATGAGCAGTTCTTC
TRBV19,-,TRBD1,TRBJ1-5,CASSPTGGGNQPQHF,TGTGCCAGTAGCCCGACAGGGGGCGGCAATCAGCCCCAGCATTTT
TRBV2,-,TRBD2,TRBJ2-3,CASSERREDTDTQYF,TGTGCCAGCAGTGAACGGCGGGAGGACACAGATACGCAGTATTTT
TRBV5-8,-,-,TRBJ1-1,CASPSSGTTNTEAFF,TGTGCCAGCCCCTCGTCGGGAACAACGAACACTGAAGCTTTCTTT
TRBV28,few,-,TRBJ1-1,CASRLPGVLGTEAFF,TGTGCCAGCAGACTTCCGGGGGTCTTGGGCACTGAAGCTTTCTTT
TRBV29-1,-,-,TRBJ2-1,CSVEGWQFNEQFF,TGCAGCGTTGAAGGGTGGCAGTTCAATGAGCAGTTCTTC
TRBV18,-,-,TRBJ1-1,CASSPLQGEGTEAFF,TGTGCCAGCTCACCTCTACAGGGAGAAGGAACTGAAGCTTTCTTT
TRBV7-8,few,-,TRBJ2-7,CASSARQDGYEQYF,TGTGCCAGCAGCGCCCGACAGGATGGGTACGAGCAGTACTTC
TRBV23-1,-,-,TRBJ2-7,CASSPGDPYEQYF,TGCGCCAGCAGTCCGGGGGACCCCTACGAGCAGTACTTC
TRBV6-5,-,TRBD2,TRBJ2-7,CASSHTSGRAREQYF,TGTGCCAGCAGCCATACTAGCGGGAGGGCCCGCGAGCAGTACTTC
TRBV3-1/TRBV3-2,-,TRBD2,TRBJ2-3,CASSLGLATDTQYF,TGTGCCAGCAGCCTGGGACTAGCGACAGATACGCAGTATTTT
TRBV27,-,-,TRBJ2-7,CASSLKGIAYEQYF,TGTGCCAGCAGTTTAAAGGGGATTGCCTACGAGCAGTACTTC
TRBV28,-,-,TRBJ1-5,CASSTPPWAPGWPQHF,TGTGCCAGCAGTACCCCCCCCTGGGCCCCAGGTTGGCCCCAGCATTTT
TRBV2,few,-,TRBJ1-5,CASSDRVNSNQPQHF,TGTGCCAGCAGTGACAGGGTCAATAGCAATCAGCCCCAGCATTTT